The clone carrying this T cell receptor beta chain has only a few counts. Trimming cost V 1 base and J 4 bases, with 10 bases left between them. CDR3 length equals 14 residues. Germline CDR1 is SGHAT and CDR2 is FQNNGV. The source of the sample is a study of blood T cell repertoires in COVID-19. In the study overall: Spain, Italy and the United States supplied samples that represented acute and convalescent COVID-19.

TCRdb's copy holds only in-frame clones and misses some; the assay was immunoSEQ multiplex PCR. The top ten hold about 7.3% of the sample, which has 150,000 to 180,000 clones, around four fifths seen once. This chain connects TRBV11-2 to TRBJ1-2; D might be TRBD1 (5 bases). This clonotype originated in a man between 50 and 59 years old who had recovered from COVID-19. Sequencing used PBMCs or T cells enriched from blood (not recorded which). CDR3 DNA sequence: TGTGCCAGCAGCTTAGGGGAGGGGTTCTATGGCTACACCTTC. It codes for CASSLGEGFYGYTF.